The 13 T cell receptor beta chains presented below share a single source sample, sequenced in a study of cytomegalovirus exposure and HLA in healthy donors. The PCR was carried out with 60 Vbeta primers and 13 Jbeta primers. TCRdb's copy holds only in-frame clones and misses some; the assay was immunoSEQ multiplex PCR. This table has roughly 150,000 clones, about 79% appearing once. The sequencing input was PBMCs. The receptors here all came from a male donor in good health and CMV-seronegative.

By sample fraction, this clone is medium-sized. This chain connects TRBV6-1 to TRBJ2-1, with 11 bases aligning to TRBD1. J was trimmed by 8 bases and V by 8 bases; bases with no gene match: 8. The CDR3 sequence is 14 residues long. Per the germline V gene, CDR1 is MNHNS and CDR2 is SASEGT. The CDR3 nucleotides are TGTGCCAGCGGGGACAGGGGGGGTTCGGATGAGCAGTTCTTC. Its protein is CASGDRGGSDEQFF.

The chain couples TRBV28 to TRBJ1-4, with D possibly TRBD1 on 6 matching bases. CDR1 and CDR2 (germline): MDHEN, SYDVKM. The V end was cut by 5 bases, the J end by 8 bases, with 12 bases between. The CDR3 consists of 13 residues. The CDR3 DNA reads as TGTGCCAGCAGTGTAACAGGGCGAGAAAAACTGTTTTTT. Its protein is CASSVTGREKLFF.

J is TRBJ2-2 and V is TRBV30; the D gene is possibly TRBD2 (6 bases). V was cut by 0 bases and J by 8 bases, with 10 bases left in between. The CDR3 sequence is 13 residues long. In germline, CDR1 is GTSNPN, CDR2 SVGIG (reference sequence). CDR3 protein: CAWSVLGGGELFF. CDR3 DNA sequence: TGTGCCTGGAGTGTACTCGGGGGTGGGGAGCTGTTTTTT.

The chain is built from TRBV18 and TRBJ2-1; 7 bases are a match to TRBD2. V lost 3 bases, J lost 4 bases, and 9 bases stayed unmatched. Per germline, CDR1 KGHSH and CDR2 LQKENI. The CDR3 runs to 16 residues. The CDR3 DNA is TGTGCCAGCTCACCTCTGGAGGGACTAAAATACAATGAGCAGTTCTTC. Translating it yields CASSPLEGLKYNEQFF.

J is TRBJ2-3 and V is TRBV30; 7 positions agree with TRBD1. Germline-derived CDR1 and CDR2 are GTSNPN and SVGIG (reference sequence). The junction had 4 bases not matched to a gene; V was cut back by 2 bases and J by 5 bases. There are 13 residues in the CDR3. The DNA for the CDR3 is TGTGCCTGGAGTAGGACAGGCGAAGATACGCAGTATTTT. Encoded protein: CAWSRTGEDTQYF.

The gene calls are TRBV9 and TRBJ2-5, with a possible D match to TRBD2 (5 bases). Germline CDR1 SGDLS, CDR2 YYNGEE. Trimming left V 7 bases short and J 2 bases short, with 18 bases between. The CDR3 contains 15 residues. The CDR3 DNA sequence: TGTGCCAGCGGACGTTCGGGATTCTCACAAGAGACCCAGTACTTC. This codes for CASGRSGFSQETQYF.

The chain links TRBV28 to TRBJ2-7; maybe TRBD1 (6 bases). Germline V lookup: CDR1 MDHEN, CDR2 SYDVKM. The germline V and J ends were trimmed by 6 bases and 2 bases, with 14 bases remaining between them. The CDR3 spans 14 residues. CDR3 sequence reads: CASSYFTGTYEQYF. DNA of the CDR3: TGTGCCAGCAGCTACTTTACAGGGACCTACGAGCAGTACTTC.

The CDR3: CASSQDVSNYEQYF. The DNA of the CDR3 is TGCGCCAGCAGCCAAGATGTTTCTAACTACGAGCAGTACTTC. V is TRBV4-3 and J is TRBJ2-5, with no clear D. The better agreement between TRBJ2-7 and the DNA end casts doubt on the J call. CDR1 and CDR2 from the germline V gene are LGHNA and YSLEER. CDR3 size: 14 residues.

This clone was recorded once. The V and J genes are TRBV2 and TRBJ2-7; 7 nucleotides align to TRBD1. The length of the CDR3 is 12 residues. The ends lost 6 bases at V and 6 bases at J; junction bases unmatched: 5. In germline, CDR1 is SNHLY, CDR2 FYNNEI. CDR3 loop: CASSQTGAEQYF. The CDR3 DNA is TGTGCCAGCAGCCAAACAGGGGCCGAGCAGTACTTC.

The CDR3 is CSALRTDGYTF. The DNA of the CDR3 is TGCAGCGCCCTAAGGACAGATGGCTACACCTTC. This chain joins TRBV29-1 and TRBJ1-2, with a possible D match to TRBD1 (6 bases). The CDR3 spans 11 residues. CDR1 SQVTM and CDR2 ANQGSEA come from the germline V gene. V gave up 7 bases and J gave up 6 bases, with 12 bases separating them. The variable domain in full, with the rest retrieved from reference TRBV29-1 and TRBJ1-2, is SAVISQKPSRDICQRGTSLTIQCQVDSQVTMMFWYRQQPGQSLTLIATANQGSEATYESGFVIDKFPISRPNLTFSTLTVSNMSPEDSSIYLCSALRTDGYTFGSGTRLTVV.

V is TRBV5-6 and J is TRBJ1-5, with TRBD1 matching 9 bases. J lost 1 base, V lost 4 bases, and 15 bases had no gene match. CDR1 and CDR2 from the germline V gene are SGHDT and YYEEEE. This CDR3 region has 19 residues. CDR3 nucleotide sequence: TGTGCCAGCAGCCCTCGATGTTGGGACAGGGTACAGAGCAATCAGCCCCAGCATTTT. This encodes CASSPRCWDRVQSNQPQHF.

CDR3 in DNA: TGTGCCAGCAGTTTATCAGGGGCAGTCCAACCTGATGGCTACACCTTC. It translates to CASSLSGAVQPDGYTF. V usage is TRBV27 and J usage is TRBJ1-2; tentatively, D is TRBD1 (5 bases). Trimming cost V 0 bases and J 6 bases, with 17 bases left between them. This CDR3 region has 16 residues. Germline V gene data show CDR1 as MNHEY and CDR2 as SMNVEV (reference sequence).

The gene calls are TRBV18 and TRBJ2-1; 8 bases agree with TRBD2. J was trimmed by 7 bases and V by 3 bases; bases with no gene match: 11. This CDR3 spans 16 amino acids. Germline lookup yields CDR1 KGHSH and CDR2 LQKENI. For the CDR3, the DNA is TGTGCCAGCTCACCCAATGCGGGGGGCGCCGGGAATGAGCAGTTCTTC. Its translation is CASSPNAGGAGNEQFF.